One and the same sample provided the 32 T cell receptor beta chains below, sequenced in a study of blood T cell repertoires in COVID-19. Data came from immunoSEQ multiplex PCR; TCRdb stores just in-frame clones and leaves some out. Here the sample spans over 100,000 clones, around 89% being singletons. The source material was peripheral blood. Receptor source: a man aged 55 to 69 with COVID-19, enrolled during active disease.

As for this clone: Given the absence of the conserved phenylalanine or tryptophan at the CDR3 end, a read error is likely. The DNA is omitted, as the CDR3 cannot be located on it reliably, and the CDR3 follows TCRdb's listing. The J gene is TRBJ1-2, the V gene TRBV18; the table assigns TRBD1, which was not confirmed against the DNA. Germline CDR1 reads KGHSH; CDR2 reads LQKENI. Both ends counted, the CDR3 spans 13 residues. CDR3 protein: CASSPQPLGTPIY.

The rearrangement uses TRBV3-1 (or the pseudogene TRBV3-2) and TRBJ1-6; 9 nucleotides match TRBD1. Trimming took 4 bases from V and 7 from J; bases not matched to a gene: 2. This CDR3 region has 14 residues. The V gene's germline CDR1 is LGHDT and CDR2 YNNKEL (reference sequence). The CDR3 DNA reads TGTGCCAGCAGCCGGACAGGGGCGAATTCACCCCTCCACTTT. Amino acid sequence: CASSRTGANSPLHF.

This clone was recorded only once. This sequence joins TRBV19 and TRBJ2-7; TRBD1 aligns across 10 bases. V was clipped by 6 bases and J by 2 bases; unmatched bases: 10. The CDR3 extends over 16 amino acids. Germline V lookup: CDR1 LNHDA, CDR2 SQIVND (reference sequence). CDR3 amino acids: CASSSPTGGPTYEQYF. For the CDR3, the DNA is TGTGCCAGTAGCTCCCCGACAGGGGGCCCTACCTACGAGCAGTACTTC.

The rearrangement joins TRBV7-8 to TRBJ2-7, with D perhaps TRBD2 (7 bases). The CDR3 length is 16 residues. Germline V gene lookup returns CDR1 SGHVS and CDR2 FQNEAQ. Trimming left V 4 bases short and J 2 bases short, with 18 bases between. CDR3 nucleotides: TGTGCCAGCAGCTGGGCTTTGGCGGGGGACACCTACGAGCAGTACTTC. It encodes CASSWALAGDTYEQYF.

The V gene is TRBV7-2, the J gene TRBJ2-2; 7 bases align to TRBD1. This CDR3 is built from 15 residues. In germline, CDR1 is SGHTA, CDR2 FQGNSA. J was trimmed by 4 bases and V by 7 bases; bases with no gene match: 9. In DNA form, the CDR3 reads TGTGCCAGCATCCCCGACAGGGCGGGCACCGGGGAGCTGTTTTTT. Translating it yields CASIPDRAGTGELFF.

V gene TRBV5-1 combines with J gene TRBJ2-1, with D possibly being TRBD1 (5 bases). Trimming left V 0 bases short and J 7 bases short, with 8 bases between. Germline V gene data show CDR1 as SGHRS and CDR2 as YFSETQ. CDR3 length: 13 amino acids. The CDR3 DNA reads TGCGCCAGCAGCTTGGCCTCAGGGAATGAGCAGTTCTTC. Its translation is CASSLASGNEQFF.

CDR3 sequence (DNA): TGTGCCAGCAGCTCCGCGCCGCCAGGAGGAAACACCATATATTTT. It codes for CASSSAPPGGNTIYF. The chain joins TRBV11-1 to TRBJ1-3; no clear D. Trimming cost V 4 bases and J 4 bases, with 14 bases left between them. The CDR3 totals 15 residues. The germline V gene encodes CDR1 SGHAT and CDR2 FQDESV (reference sequence).

The CDR3, as DNA: TGTGCCAGCAAGTCGGACAAGAAGCATGGCTACACCTTC. It yields the protein CASKSDKKHGYTF. The chain has TRBV6-5 and TRBJ1-2; weak D call: TRBD1 (5 bases). Between the trimmed V and J ends, which lost 7 bases and 6 bases, there was a span of 15 bases. The CDR3 sequence is 13 residues long. CDR1 is MNHEY and CDR2 is SVGAGI in the germline V gene.

This sequence joins TRBV7-2 and TRBJ1-2; possible D gene TRBD1, 5 bases. The CDR3 is made up of 15 amino acids. V dropped 7 bases and J dropped 2 bases, with 17 bases sitting between them. The germline V gene has CDR1 SGHTA and CDR2 FQGNSA. The CDR3 DNA follows: TGTGCCAGCACCGTCGGCATGGGGCAGAACTATGGCTACACCTTC. This gives the protein CASTVGMGQNYGYTF.

The CDR3 DNA follows: TGTGCCAGCAGTTTCTCGTACAGGGGAGGCTACACCTTC. Residues: CASSFSYRGGYTF. The rearrangement uses TRBV6-5 and TRBJ1-2, with 7 bases fitting TRBD1. Germline lookup yields CDR1 MNHEY and CDR2 SVGAGI. This CDR3 spans 13 amino acids. V lost 4 bases to trimming and J lost 8 bases; unmatched junction nucleotides: 7.

Only a few counts were recorded for this clone. This chain links TRBV5-1 with TRBJ1-2; 8 bases agree with TRBD1. Germline V gene lookup returns CDR1 SGHRS and CDR2 YFSETQ. With 4 bases clipped from V and 7 bases from J, the junction kept 12 bases outside the gene matches. This CDR3 region has 15 residues. CDR3 sequence: CASSQQDRVKTGYTF. The CDR3, as DNA: TGCGCCAGCAGCCAACAGGACAGGGTAAAGACTGGCTACACCTTC.

J is TRBJ1-1 and V is TRBV6-6, with 10 bases that match TRBD1. Germline CDR1 and CDR2: MNHNY and SVGAGI (reference sequence). The V and J ends lost 4 bases and 4 bases, in that order; junction bases with no gene match: 6. The CDR3 totals 15 residues. CDR3 coding DNA: TGTGCCAGCAGTTCCCGGGACAGGGGAAGCACTGAAGCTTTCTTT. The encoded protein is CASSSRDRGSTEAFF.

The V call is TRBV10-1, the J call TRBJ2-5; D remains unclear. V lost 2 bases to trimming and J lost 5 bases, with 12 bases between them. Germline V lookup: CDR1 WNHNN, CDR2 SYGVQD (reference sequence). The length of the CDR3 is 14 residues. For the CDR3, the DNA is TGCGCCAGCAGTGAGGACACTGGGCGTGAGACCCAGTACTTC. Translation: CASSEDTGRETQYF.

The rearrangement uses TRBV6-6 and TRBJ1-2; 7 bases match TRBD1. CDR3 length: 11 amino acids. The V segment lost 4 bases and the J segment 8 bases; nucleotides outside the gene matches: 1. From germline, CDR1 is MNHNY and CDR2 SVGAGI (reference sequence). The CDR3, as DNA: TGTGCCAGCAGTTTGGACAGGGGCTACACCTTC. It is translated as CASSLDRGYTF.

The chain employs TRBV18 and TRBJ2-7, with unresolved D. The CDR3 totals 14 residues. V gave up 1 base and J gave up 2 bases, with 9 bases separating them. Germline CDR1 reads KGHSH; CDR2 reads LQKENI. The DNA for the CDR3 is TGTGCCAGCTCACCACGGGCAGAAACCTACGAGCAGTACTTC. This codes for CASSPRAETYEQYF.

This chain links TRBV7-2 with TRBJ2-1; 8 nucleotides line up with TRBD1. J lost 7 bases, V lost 5 bases, and 10 bases had no gene match. This CDR3 contains 15 residues. Germline V gene data show CDR1 as SGHTA and CDR2 as FQGNSA. The CDR3: CASSPRPGQVNEQFF. DNA of the CDR3: TGTGCCAGCAGCCCCAGACCGGGACAGGTAAATGAGCAGTTCTTC.

The chain carries TRBV3-1 (or the pseudogene TRBV3-2) and TRBJ2-1, with 7 bases matching TRBD2. Trimming took 5 bases from V and 10 from J; bases not matched to a gene: 8. This CDR3 spans 13 amino acids. The germline gives CDR1 LGHDT, CDR2 YNNKEL (reference sequence). The CDR3 sequence is CASSAGGVWEQFF. As DNA, the CDR3 is TGTGCCAGCAGCGCTGGGGGGGTTTGGGAGCAGTTCTTC.

This chain links TRBV5-1 with TRBJ2-5; 7 nucleotides agree with TRBD2. CDR1 is SGHRS, CDR2 YFSETQ, per germline. J gave up 0 bases and V 5 bases, and 7 bases lay outside the gene matches. CDR3 length: 15 residues. The CDR3 protein is CASRTGTTYQETQYF. The CDR3 region has the DNA TGCGCCAGCAGAACCGGGACTACTTACCAAGAGACCCAGTACTTC. Supplemented by reference TRBV5-1 and TRBJ2-5, the full variable domain reads KAGVTQTPRYLIKTRGQQVTLSCSPISGHRSVSWYQQTPGQGLQFLFEYFSETQRNKGNFPGRFSGRQFSNSRSEMNVSTLELGDSALYLCASRTGTTYQETQYFGPGTRLLVL.

The chain is built from TRBV7-6 and TRBJ1-2, with 8 nucleotides matching TRBD1. The V segment lost 5 bases and the J segment 4 bases; nucleotides outside the gene matches: 9. The CDR3 consists of 15 residues. Germline V gives CDR1 SGHVS, CDR2 FNYEAQ. CDR3: CASSQGAGVLYGYTF. CDR3 nucleotides: TGTGCCAGCAGCCAGGGGGCCGGGGTACTCTATGGCTACACCTTC.

This clone was found once. This chain joins TRBV5-8 and TRBJ1-2; maybe TRBD1 (5 bases). The CDR3 runs to 13 residues. Germline CDR1 and CDR2: SGHTS and YDEGEE. The ends were cut back, 6 bases at V and 8 bases at J, with 17 bases in the middle. CDR3 loop: CASTPQQGVGYTF. The CDR3 DNA is TGTGCCAGCACCCCGCAACAAGGGGTCGGCTACACCTTC.

This sequence joins TRBV2 and TRBJ1-3; tentatively, D is TRBD1 (6 bases). CDR3 length equals 13 residues. V was cut by 8 bases and J by 1 base, with 9 bases left in between. Germline loops: CDR1 SNHLY, CDR2 FYNNEI. The CDR3 loop is CASEQGSGNTIYF. The CDR3 nucleotides are TGTGCCAGCGAACAGGGATCTGGAAACACCATATATTTT.

The rearrangement links TRBV18 to TRBJ1-1, with a weak D call TRBD1 (5 bases). Trimming left V 5 bases short and J 0 bases short, with 13 bases between. The CDR3 spans 15 residues. Germline loops: CDR1 KGHSH, CDR2 LQKENI. CDR3 DNA sequence: TGTGCCAGCTCAGTTACGGACACGATGAACACTGAAGCTTTCTTT. Its translation: CASSVTDTMNTEAFF.

J is TRBJ2-7 and V is TRBV5-8, with D possibly being TRBD1 (6 bases). This CDR3 comprises 15 residues. CDR1 and CDR2 (germline): SGHTS, YDEGEE. V was shortened by 5 bases and J by 0 bases, with 15 bases between the two germline ends. CDR3 region: CASRFRTASSYEQYF. The CDR3 nucleotides are TGTGCCAGCAGGTTTCGGACAGCGAGCTCCTACGAGCAGTACTTC. Drawing the rest from reference TRBV5-8 and TRBJ2-7, the complete variable domain is EAGVTQSPTHLIKTRGQQATLRCSPISGHTSVYWYQQALGLGLQFLLWYDEGEERNRGNFPPRFSGRQFPNYSSELNVNALELEDSALYLCASRFRTASSYEQYFGPGTRLTVT.

V gene TRBV5-4 combines with J gene TRBJ2-6; D not certain. Between the trimmed V and J ends, which lost 4 bases and 3 bases, there was a span of 14 bases. CDR3 size: 16 residues. Germline V gene sequence: CDR1 SGHNT, CDR2 YYREEE (reference sequence). The CDR3 sequence: CASSPRRGIGANVLTF. The DNA of the CDR3 is TGTGCCAGCAGCCCCCGACGAGGTATTGGGGCCAACGTCCTGACTTTC.

The chain is built from TRBV12-3 or TRBV12-4 and TRBJ1-3; D gene unclear. The CDR3 sequence is 13 residues long. V shed 6 bases and J shed 4 bases, with 10 bases lying between them. The CDR3 sequence is CASSSHTGNTIYF. Here the CDR3 DNA reads TGTGCCAGCAGCTCTCACACCGGAAACACCATATATTTT.

The chain links TRBV5-1 to TRBJ1-3; maybe TRBD1 (5 bases). This CDR3 spans 16 amino acids. The germline gives CDR1 SGHRS, CDR2 YFSETQ. The V end lost 4 bases, the J end lost 0 bases, and 14 bases lay between the germline ends. The CDR3 region has the DNA TGCGCCAGCAGCCTCCGATCGACAGCCTCTGGAAACACCATATATTTT. It codes for CASSLRSTASGNTIYF. Full variable domain (rest looked up from reference TRBV5-1 and TRBJ1-3): KAGVTQTPRYLIKTRGQQVTLSCSPISGHRSVSWYQQTPGQGLQFLFEYFSETQRNKGNFPGRFSGRQFSNSRSEMNVSTLELGDSALYLCASSLRSTASGNTIYFGEGSWLTVV.

This clone was observed a few times. The rearrangement joins TRBV15 to TRBJ1-3; possibly TRBD1 for D (5 bases). Germline V lookup: CDR1 LNHNV, CDR2 YYDKDF (reference sequence). The CDR3 length is 16 residues. V gave up 1 base and J gave up 4 bases, with 14 bases separating them. The CDR3 coding sequence is TGTGCCACCAGCAGAGGGCCCCAAGGGGCGGGAAACACCATATATTTT. It yields the protein CATSRGPQGAGNTIYF.

This chain joins TRBV15 and TRBJ1-4; TRBD1 matches 7 bases. The junction had 7 bases not matched to a gene; V was cut back by 5 bases and J by 4 bases. Germline V CDR1 and CDR2: LNHNV, YYDKDF (reference sequence). CDR3 size: 15 residues. The CDR3 sequence is CATSGTGVLNEKLFF. Written as DNA, the CDR3 is TGTGCCACCAGCGGAACAGGGGTCCTTAATGAAAAACTGTTTTTT.

This clone appeared once. The V gene is TRBV5-4, the J gene TRBJ2-5, with 7 bases matching TRBD1. The CDR3 length is 13 residues. From germline, CDR1 is SGHNT and CDR2 YYREEE (reference sequence). The junction had 4 bases not matched to a gene; V was cut back by 3 bases and J by 5 bases. The CDR3 sequence is CASSSPRGETQYF. The DNA of the CDR3 is TGTGCCAGCAGCTCTCCCAGGGGGGAGACCCAGTACTTC.

This clone appeared once. The V gene is TRBV6-5, the J gene TRBJ1-3, with D unresolved. In germline, CDR1 is MNHEY, CDR2 SVGAGI. The V and J ends lost 7 bases and 0 bases respectively, with 10 bases between them. The CDR3 length is 14 residues. The CDR3: CASTTEVSGNTIYF. The CDR3 DNA reads as TGTGCCAGCACTACCGAGGTCTCTGGAAACACCATATATTTT.

This clone appeared once. The chain couples TRBV5-1 to TRBJ2-3; a possible D gene is TRBD2 (5 bases). The CDR3 consists of 15 residues. Germline CDR1 and CDR2: SGHRS and YFSETQ. The V end was cut by 2 bases, the J end by 2 bases, with 12 bases between. The CDR3 coding sequence is TGCGCCAGCAGCTTCCGAGGGCAGCACACAGATACGCAGTATTTT. As protein: CASSFRGQHTDTQYF.

V is TRBV30 and J is TRBJ1-2; D gene unclear. This CDR3 region has 13 residues. Per germline, CDR1 GTSNPN and CDR2 SVGIG (reference sequence). V lost 2 bases, J lost 5 bases, and 12 bases lay in between. CDR3 amino acids: CAWSQATPYGYTF. The CDR3 bases are TGTGCCTGGAGTCAGGCGACACCATATGGCTACACCTTC.